The clone carrying this TCR beta chain was observed many times. The antigen remains unidentified. This entry is derived from a study of T-cell reconstitution after alpha-beta-depleted transplantation in children. Whole-study findings and limits: TCRbeta diversity was high at day 60 in some patients (a result of surviving recipient T cells and thymic progenitors). Fresh T-cell production supplied most of the T-cell counts and diversity seen one year after transplant. Approximately two months post-transplant, alpha-beta T cells reportedly originated from several hundred expanded graft clones.

Trimming left V 7 bases short and J 4 bases short, with 16 bases between. CDR3 length: 14 residues. Germline-derived CDR1 and CDR2 are MNHNS and SASEGT. TCRbeta library preparation incorporated unique molecular identifiers. TCRdb used MiXCR to reprocess the PCR reads, holding one entry per CDR3 protein. The sample records approximately 240,000 distinct CDR3 sequences, about a tenth being singletons. The specimen was PBMCs, collected before TCRalphabeta/CD19-depleted stem cell transplant. This clonotype originated in a child less than two years old with acute myeloid leukemia, due to receive a stem cell transplant. The chain employs TRBV6-1 and TRBJ1-2; D might be TRBD1 (5 bases). Here the CDR3 DNA reads TGTGCCAGCATCGGGACTTCTTCGAGCTATGGCTACACCTTC. Translated, it gives CASIGTSSSYGYTF.